This TCR beta chain came from a study of T-cell reconstitution after alpha-beta-depleted transplantation in children. Researchers prepared the TCRbeta library using unique molecular identifiers, the study reports. Via MiXCR, TCRdb re-called the PCR reads, giving one row per CDR3 protein. The sample has over 70,000 distinct CDR3 sequences, less than 15% seen once. In its sample, this clonotype was seen many times. In germline, CDR1 is SGHRS, CDR2 YFSETQ. Trimming removed 0 bases at V and 1 base at J, with 5 bases between. The CDR3 is made up of 14 amino acids. This chain links TRBV5-1 with TRBJ2-4; D perhaps matches TRBD2 (5 bases). The sequences come from PBMCs from the stem cell graft donor, collected from the stem cell graft. The receptor was derived from a human donor who donated a stem cell graft to a child with inherited bone marrow failure. The CDR3 DNA follows: TGCGCCAGCAGCTTGGGAGGGGCCAAAAACATTCAGTACTTC. Translation: CASSLGGAKNIQYF.